Sequencing of this T cell receptor beta chain was carried out in a study of cytomegalovirus exposure and HLA in healthy donors. Study-wide results and caveats: According to the study, some 160 TCR beta chains were cytomegalovirus-associated.

The study ran its PCR with 60 Vbeta and 13 Jbeta primers. TCRdb keeps only in-frame clones here, not all; method: immunoSEQ multiplex PCR. The table has approximately 130,000 clones, roughly 8.8% seen once. This clone was picked up a small number of times. What it binds is not known. The sample taken for sequencing was PBMCs. The sequence was obtained from a woman between 35 and 50 years old in good health and CMV-seropositive.

The CDR3 coding sequence is TGTGCCAGCAGCTTAGAAAAGGTGAATGTTATGGGCGTCTCTGAAGCTTTCTTT. Its translation is CASSLEKVNVMGVSEAFF. This rearrangement joins TRBV11-2 to TRBJ1-1, with no clear D. There are 18 residues in the CDR3. Germline V gene data show CDR1 as SGHAT and CDR2 as FQNNGV. Trimming removed 0 bases at V and 6 bases at J, with 23 bases between.